Listed below are T cell receptor beta chains from one sample, sequenced in a study of CXCR3-negative and CXCR3-positive naive CD8 T cells. Reprocessing the 5' RACE reads, TCRdb reports a single entry for every CDR3 protein and omits DNA. This sample's clone table lists tens of thousands of distinct CDR3 sequences. The sequenced sample consisted of naive CXCR3- CD8+ T cells from blood. The receptors originated from a human donor in good health. Some clones in this sample may be carry-over from other donors' samples. Each CDR3 is given with its conserved first and last residue. The size entry is marked missing in some rows and otherwise reads once, few, many or a size class.

v_call	j_call	clone_size	cdr3_aa
TRBV25-1	TRBJ1-4	.	CASSESQGALGEKLFF
TRBV6-2/TRBV6-3	TRBJ2-1	.	CASSYQTENEQFF
TRBV4-3	TRBJ1-2	.	CASSQRPGAEYYGYTF
TRBV12-3/TRBV12-4	TRBJ1-2	.	CASSFGGQPNYGYTF
TRBV29-1	TRBJ2-7	.	CSVEVENRAYEQYF
TRBV9	TRBJ2-1	.	CASSVALGINEQFF
TRBV6-5	TRBJ2-7	.	CASSYSLGKNEQYF
TRBV6-2/TRBV6-3	TRBJ2-5	.	CASSYSMLAGETQYF
TRBV7-2	TRBJ2-7	.	CASSFGGGKYEQYF
TRBV4-1	TRBJ1-1	.	CASSQALQGRGMNTEAFF
TRBV11-2	TRBJ1-1	.	CASSPTRLTNTEAFF
TRBV29-1	TRBJ2-1	.	CSVGQGLNEQFF
TRBV3-1	TRBJ2-7	.	CASSTPGPTYEQYF
TRBV6-1	TRBJ2-7	.	CASSEGTHSYEQYF
TRBV12-3/TRBV12-4	TRBJ2-7	.	CASSFGPYEQYF
TRBV20-1	TRBJ2-7	.	CSARGNVDYEQYF
TRBV12-3/TRBV12-4	TRBJ1-2	.	CASRTDRDYGYTF
TRBV7-7	TRBJ2-5	.	CASSFQFQRGTQETQYF
TRBV25-1	TRBJ2-3	.	CASSPSGLAGGWSTDTQYF
TRBV3-1	TRBJ1-5	.	CASSQDQGSNQPQHF
TRBV7-2	TRBJ1-1	.	CASSPSGYTEAFF
TRBV9	TRBJ1-3	.	CASSGTRNTIYF
TRBV19	TRBJ2-2	.	CASSIASTGELFF
TRBV6-5	TRBJ2-7	.	CASSYSEEQYF
TRBV5-1	TRBJ1-1	.	CASSWTGSATEAFF
TRBV6-2/TRBV6-3	TRBJ2-7	medium-sized	CASSDPAGATYEQYF
TRBV28	TRBJ2-3	.	CASSSGHLRASGMRDTQYF
TRBV7-3	TRBJ2-1	.	CASSPGGGMSSYNEQFF
TRBV29-1	TRBJ2-1	.	CSVMDSSYNEQFF
TRBV12-3/TRBV12-4	TRBJ2-2	.	CASTPGTGELFF
TRBV12-3/TRBV12-4	TRBJ2-7	.	CASTHSASSYEQYF
TRBV7-2	TRBJ2-5	.	CASSLELAGGETQYF
TRBV28	TRBJ2-1	.	CASSLTGNSEQFF
TRBV28	TRBJ2-7	.	CASSRPPYEQYF
TRBV11-3	TRBJ2-5	.	CASSHFEGRETQYF
TRBV6-5	TRBJ1-2	.	CASSIQGLDVYGYTF
TRBV29-1	TRBJ2-7	.	CSVRDSYEQYF
TRBV7-6	TRBJ2-7	.	CASSSTTPFEQYF
TRBV7-9	TRBJ2-7	.	CASSSDGEQYF
TRBV29-1	TRBJ2-3	medium-sized	CSLYLGEGTDTQYF
TRBV6-4	TRBJ2-1	.	CASSDRGSVGEQFF
TRBV19	TRBJ1-3	.	CASSETPGNTIYF
TRBV7-9	TRBJ2-7	.	CASSPRGPYEQYF
TRBV25-1	TRBJ1-2	.	CASSSPKEGGPNYGYTF
TRBV12-3/TRBV12-4	TRBJ2-7	.	CASSSGTTGPQYF
TRBV3-1	TRBJ1-1	.	CASSHRPGQGGPEAFF
TRBV15	TRBJ1-2	.	CATSRDEEGTDFYGYTF
TRBV7-8	TRBJ2-3	.	CASSYPPTGTGGRDTQYF
TRBV15	TRBJ2-2	.	CATTPLRVATGELFF
TRBV5-5	TRBJ2-6	.	CASSLVSFGANVLTF
TRBV30	TRBJ1-5	.	CAWDTGVSGQPQHF
TRBV29-1	TRBJ2-2	.	CSVEGGTATGELFF
TRBV5-6	TRBJ2-5	.	CASSLVRGVTETQYF
TRBV7-9	TRBJ2-1	.	CASWSPSLSYNEQFF